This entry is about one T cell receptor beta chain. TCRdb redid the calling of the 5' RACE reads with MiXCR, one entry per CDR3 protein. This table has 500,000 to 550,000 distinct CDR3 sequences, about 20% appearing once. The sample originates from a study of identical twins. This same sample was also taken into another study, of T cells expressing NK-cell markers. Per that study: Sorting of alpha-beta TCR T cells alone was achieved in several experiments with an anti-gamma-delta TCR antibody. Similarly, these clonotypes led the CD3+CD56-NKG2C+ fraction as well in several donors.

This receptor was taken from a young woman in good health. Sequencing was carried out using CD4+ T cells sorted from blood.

CDR3 sequence reads: CASSPHPPGANVLTF. CDR3 nucleotides: TGTGCCAGCAGCCCACACCCTCCTGGGGCCAACGTCCTGACTTTC. The gene calls are TRBV6-2 or TRBV6-3 and TRBJ2-6; D is uncertain. CDR1 MNHEY and CDR2 SVGEGT come from the germline V gene. Between the trimmed V and J ends, which lost 6 bases and 2 bases, there was a span of 11 bases. The CDR3 is 15 residues long.